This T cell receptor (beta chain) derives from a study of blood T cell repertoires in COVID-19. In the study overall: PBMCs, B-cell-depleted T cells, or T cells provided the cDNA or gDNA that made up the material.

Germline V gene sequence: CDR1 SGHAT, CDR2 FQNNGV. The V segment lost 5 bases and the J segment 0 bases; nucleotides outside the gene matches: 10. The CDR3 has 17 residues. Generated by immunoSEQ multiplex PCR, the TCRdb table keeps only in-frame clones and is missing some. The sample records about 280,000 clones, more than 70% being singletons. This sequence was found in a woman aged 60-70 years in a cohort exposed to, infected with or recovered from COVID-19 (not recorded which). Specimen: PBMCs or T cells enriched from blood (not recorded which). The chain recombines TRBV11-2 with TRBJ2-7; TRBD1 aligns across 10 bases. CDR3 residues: CASSPLTGGKFSYEQYF. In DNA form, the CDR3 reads TGTGCCAGCAGCCCTCTGACAGGGGGCAAATTCTCCTACGAGCAGTACTTC.